The rows below give T cell receptor beta chains drawn from one sample of a study of CD8+ T cells in alopecia areata. Method: immunoSEQ multiplex PCR; TCRdb's copy keeps in-frame clones and lacks some. The sample shows around 210,000 clones, roughly 56% of them seen only once. Source material: CD8+ T cells sorted from blood. These receptors originate from a human donor in good health. Each CDR3 is given with its conserved first and last residue. D genes are given only for firm matches. The size entry is marked missing in some rows and otherwise reads once, few, many or a size class.

TRBJ2-7	.	.	TRBV7-9	CAGARGAGYEQYF	TGTGCCGGGGCCCGGGGGGCAGGCTACGAGCAGTACTTC
TRBJ2-1	TRBD2	.	TRBV2	CASSERGGLYNEQFF	TGTGCCAGCAGCGAGCGGGGGGGCCTCTACAATGAGCAGTTCTTC
TRBJ1-3	.	.	TRBV7-9	CASSLSREETIYF	TGTGCCAGCAGCTTAAGCAGGGAGGAAACCATATATTTT
TRBJ2-1	TRBD2	few	TRBV11-1	CASSFWTSGSSYNEQFF	TGTGCCAGCAGCTTTTGGACTAGCGGAAGCTCCTACAATGAGCAGTTCTTC
TRBJ1-1	TRBD1	few	TRBV7-9	CASSSGTGANTEAFF	TGTGCCAGCAGCTCCGGGACAGGGGCGAACACTGAAGCTTTCTTT
TRBJ1-1	.	few	TRBV29-1	CSARSRGFPEAFF	TGCAGCGCCCGTAGCAGGGGATTTCCTGAAGCTTTCTTT
TRBJ2-7	TRBD2	few	TRBV29-1	CSVEIAGTPSYEQYF	TGCAGCGTTGAAATAGCGGGGACTCCCAGCTACGAGCAGTACTTC
TRBJ1-2	.	.	TRBV29-1	CSVETANYGYTF	TGCAGCGTTGAAACAGCTAACTATGGCTACACCTTC
TRBJ1-1	.	.	TRBV19	CASSIQGGTEAFF	TGTGCCAGTAGTATCCAGGGAGGCACTGAAGCTTTCTTT
TRBJ1-6	.	.	TRBV30	CAWSVLGAPLHF	TGTGCCTGGAGTGTCCTCGGGGCACCCCTCCACTTT
TRBJ2-5	.	.	TRBV5-1	CASSQYSGTQYF	TGCGCCAGCAGCCAATATAGTGGGACCCAGTACTTC
TRBJ2-7	TRBD1	few	TRBV13	CASRSSDRVSAYEQYF	TGTGCCAGCAGGTCATCTGACAGGGTTAGCGCCTACGAGCAGTACTTC
TRBJ2-1	TRBD2	.	TRBV27	CASSSGGLYNEQFF	TGTGCCAGCAGTTCGGGGGGGCTGTACAATGAGCAGTTCTTC
TRBJ2-7	.	.	TRBV10-3	CAIKSPGPYEQYF	TGTGCCATCAAGTCCCCTGGACCCTACGAGCAGTACTTC
TRBJ2-2	TRBD2	.	TRBV9	CASSPGVLAGVTGELFF	TGTGCCAGCAGCCCCGGTGTTTTAGCGGGGGTCACCGGGGAGCTGTTTTTT
TRBJ2-7	.	.	TRBV27	CASSLRGTYYEQYF	TGTGCCAGCAGTCTCCGGGGAACATACTACGAGCAGTACTTC
TRBJ1-1	.	.	TRBV7-9	CASSLAPRDAKKAFF	TGTGCCAGCAGCTTAGCCCCACGGGACGCAAAGAAAGCTTTCTTT
TRBJ1-1	.	.	TRBV15	CATSGEGYLNTEAFF	TGTGCCACCAGCGGCGAGGGGTATTTGAACACTGAAGCTTTCTTT
TRBJ2-1	.	.	TRBV6-5	CASSFRLDNEQFF	TGTGCCAGCAGTTTCCGACTAGATAATGAGCAGTTCTTC
TRBJ1-1	.	.	TRBV29-1	CSVRVGTEAFF	TGCAGCGTCAGGGTAGGGACTGAAGCTTTCTTT
TRBJ2-5	TRBD1	.	TRBV19	CASGQGIQETQYF	TGTGCCAGCGGACAGGGTATCCAAGAGACCCAGTACTTC
TRBJ1-2	.	.	TRBV29-1	CSVAPSGSYGYTF	TGCAGCGTCGCGCCTTCTGGGAGCTATGGCTACACCTTC
TRBJ2-6	TRBD1	few	TRBV29-1	CSAGTGGANVLTF	TGCAGCGCCGGGACAGGGGGGGCCAACGTCCTGACTTTC
TRBJ1-2	TRBD1	.	TRBV10-3	CAISDSLGTDYGYTF	TGTGCCATCAGCGACTCCCTTGGGACAGACTATGGCTACACCTTC
TRBJ1-1	.	.	TRBV4-1	CASSGEGPDEAFF	TGCGCCAGCAGCGGGGAGGGGCCAGATGAAGCTTTCTTT
TRBJ2-7	.	.	TRBV29-1	CSVEDGSGLQYF	TGCAGCGTTGAAGATGGCTCGGGATTGCAGTACTTC
TRBJ1-1	TRBD1	few	TRBV13	CASRGQPNTEAFF	TGTGCCAGCAGGGGACAGCCGAACACTGAAGCTTTCTTT
TRBJ1-1	.	.	TRBV7-6	CASSPEMRREAFF	TGTGCCAGCAGCCCCGAAATGAGGAGGGAAGCTTTCTTT
TRBJ2-1	.	.	TRBV4-2	CASSQVVASSYNEQFF	TGTGCCAGCAGCCAAGTCGTGGCCAGCTCCTACAATGAGCAGTTCTTC
TRBJ1-2	.	few	TRBV27	CASSPGRNLANYGYTF	TGTGCCAGCAGTCCTGGGAGGAACTTAGCTAACTATGGCTACACCTTC
TRBJ2-7	.	.	TRBV11-2	CASSLGSTYEQYF	TGTGCCAGCAGCTTAGGCAGCACCTACGAGCAGTACTTC
TRBJ1-3	TRBD1	.	TRBV10-3	CASQTGQGNTIYF	TGTGCCAGCCAGACAGGGCAAGGAAACACCATATATTTT
TRBJ2-7	TRBD1	.	TRBV4-1	CASSQVQGQNFYEQYF	TGCGCCAGCAGCCAAGTACAGGGACAGAACTTCTACGAGCAGTACTTC
TRBJ1-2	.	.	TRBV10-2	CASLGGDGYTF	TGCGCCAGCTTGGGGGGGGATGGCTACACCTTC
TRBJ2-1	TRBD2	.	TRBV30	CAWSLAGALNEQFF	TGTGCCTGGAGTTTAGCGGGGGCTTTAAATGAGCAGTTCTTC
TRBJ2-1	TRBD2	few	TRBV19	CASSAGGSSYNEQFF	TGTGCCAGTAGTGCCGGGGGGAGCTCCTACAATGAGCAGTTCTTC
TRBJ2-7	TRBD1	.	TRBV27	CASSPGQGVGEQYF	TGTGCCAGCAGTCCCGGACAGGGGGTTGGCGAGCAGTACTTC
TRBJ2-7	.	.	TRBV4-1	CASSQDPYEQYF	TGCGCCAGCAGCCAAGATCCTTACGAGCAGTACTTC
TRBJ2-5	TRBD1	.	TRBV29-1	CSVHTGGQETQYF	TGCAGCGTTCACACAGGGGGACAAGAGACCCAGTACTTC
TRBJ1-2	.	.	TRBV29-1	CSVEDSREYGYTF	TGCAGCGTTGAAGATAGTAGGGAATATGGCTACACCTTC
TRBJ2-7	.	.	TRBV7-2	CASSLVGPTDEQYF	TGTGCCAGCAGCTTAGTTGGGCCGACCGACGAGCAGTACTTC
TRBJ1-6	TRBD1	.	TRBV19	CASTAGGSSYNSPLHF	TGTGCCAGTACGGCAGGGGGTAGCTCCTATAATTCACCCCTCCACTTT
TRBJ1-5	.	.	TRBV7-2	CASSFLGQPQHF	TGTGCCAGCAGCTTCCTGGGTCAGCCCCAGCATTTT
TRBJ1-5	.	.	TRBV7-9	CASSSEIQGHQPQHF	TGTGCCAGCAGCTCGGAGATACAGGGTCATCAGCCCCAGCATTTT
TRBJ1-2	TRBD1	.	TRBV4-1	CASSPRDRDGYTF	TGCGCCAGCAGCCCCCGGGACAGGGATGGCTACACCTTC
TRBJ1-1	.	.	TRBV7-2	CASSVDMNTEAFF	TGTGCCAGCAGCGTCGACATGAACACTGAAGCTTTCTTT
TRBJ1-1	.	.	TRBV27	CASSLLKGRDTEAFF	TGTGCCAGCAGTTTATTGAAGGGGAGGGACACTGAAGCTTTCTTT
TRBJ1-5	.	.	TRBV5-4	CASSLIWGDNQPQHF	TGTGCCAGCAGCTTGATATGGGGTGACAATCAGCCCCAGCATTTT
TRBJ2-1	TRBD2	.	TRBV7-9	CASSSSGVNEQFF	TGTGCCAGCAGCTCTAGCGGGGTAAATGAGCAGTTCTTC
TRBJ1-2	.	.	TRBV10-2	CASSEQDTNYGYTF	TGCGCCAGCAGTGAGCAGGATACGAACTATGGCTACACCTTC
TRBJ2-1	.	.	TRBV5-1	CASSVPAFPLYNEQFF	TGCGCCAGCAGCGTGCCAGCGTTCCCTCTCTACAATGAGCAGTTCTTC
TRBJ1-4	TRBD1	.	TRBV5-1	CASSYGQGGEKLFF	TGCGCCAGCAGTTACGGACAGGGAGGCGAAAAACTGTTTTTT